The 22 T cell receptor beta chains below all came from one sample that was sequenced in a study of blood T cell repertoires in COVID-19 (dated by TCRdb to about 2020). Library generation was performed with the immunoSEQ multiplex PCR assay. This is the immuneACCESS table as TCRdb keeps it, with only in-frame sequences that have V and J called. A part of the clones is gone; compared with another copy, unresolved V genes explain less than half, and the rest is unexplained. Counted in this sample were approximately 120,000 clones; around 82% of them appeared once. The ten largest clones add up to approximately 7% of the sample. The sample was peripheral blood. The receptors were sampled from a woman aged 45 to 65 with acute or convalescent COVID-19.

The chain carries TRBV9 and TRBJ1-2; 7 nucleotides agree with TRBD1. The CDR3 sequence is 13 residues long. Germline V gene lookup returns CDR1 SGDLS and CDR2 YYNGEE. V lost 2 bases to trimming and J lost 8 bases; unmatched junction nucleotides: 6. DNA for the CDR3: TGTGCCAGCAGCGTTGCCAGGGGGTCCGGCTACACCTTC. This gives the protein CASSVARGSGYTF.

The chain links TRBV7-2 to TRBJ2-5; tentatively, D is TRBD2 (5 bases). Germline lookup yields CDR1 SGHTA and CDR2 FQGNSA. The CDR3 sequence is 12 residues long. V was shortened by 7 bases and J by 0 bases, with 6 bases between the two germline ends. CDR3 residues: CASNGDQETQYF. The DNA of the CDR3 is TGTGCCAGCAACGGGGACCAAGAGACCCAGTACTTC.

This rearrangement joins TRBV28 to TRBJ1-1, with D unclear. The V gene lost 6 bases and the J gene lost 0 bases, with 5 bases spanning the gap. This CDR3 comprises 12 residues. Germline lookup yields CDR1 MDHEN and CDR2 SYDVKM. CDR3 DNA sequence: TGTGCCAGCAGCCTATTGAACACTGAAGCTTTCTTT. Translation gives CASSLLNTEAFF.

The chain links TRBV18 to TRBJ2-1; 10 positions match TRBD2. Germline CDR1 KGHSH, CDR2 LQKENI. The CDR3 runs to 17 residues. V dropped 0 bases and J dropped 6; count of bases not matched to a gene: 8. In DNA form, the CDR3 reads TGTGCCAGCTCACCACCGGGTCTAGCGGGGGAATCCAATGAGCAGTTCTTC. As protein: CASSPPGLAGESNEQFF.

The V call is TRBV2, the J call TRBJ2-3; D is uncertain. Trimming took off 5 bases at V and 2 bases at J, with 11 bases between the two ends. Germline V gene sequence: CDR1 SNHLY, CDR2 FYNNEI. The CDR3 covers 14 residues. The CDR3 sequence is CASSSVLSTDTQYF. DNA of the CDR3: TGTGCCAGCAGTAGCGTCCTCTCCACAGATACGCAGTATTTT.

In nucleotides, the CDR3 is TGTGCCAGCTCAGCGGACAGGGGGCGATCCTTCTATGGCTACACCTTC. The encoded protein is CASSADRGRSFYGYTF. The chain links TRBV18 to TRBJ1-2; 11 bases line up with TRBD1. Trimming at V came to 5 bases and at J to 4 bases, leaving 9 bases not matched to a gene. Germline CDR1 and CDR2: KGHSH and LQKENI. This CDR3 comprises 16 residues. The whole variable domain, filled in from reference TRBV18 and TRBJ1-2, reads NAGVMQNPRHLVRRRGQEARLRCSPMKGHSHVYWYRQLPEEGLKFMVYLQKENIIDESGMPKERFSAEFPKEGPSILRIQQVVRGDSAAYFCASSADRGRSFYGYTFGSGTRLTVV.

A single count supports this clone. The chain couples TRBV3-1 (or the pseudogene TRBV3-2) to TRBJ1-1; 7 bases fit TRBD1. The ends lost 4 bases at V and 2 bases at J; junction bases unmatched: 7. Germline CDR1 and CDR2: LGHDT and YNNKEL (reference sequence). This CDR3 contains 15 residues. In DNA form, the CDR3 reads TGTGCCAGCAGCCCTTCACGGACAGGCAACACTGAAGCTTTCTTT. Translated: CASSPSRTGNTEAFF.

This rearrangement joins TRBV5-8 to TRBJ2-2; D ambiguous. V shed 2 bases and J shed 2 bases, with 13 bases lying between them. The CDR3 extends over 16 amino acids. The germline CDR1 and CDR2 sequences are SGHTS and YDEGEE. The CDR3 is CASSLRRGANTGELFF. The CDR3 DNA is TGTGCCAGCAGCTTACGACGAGGCGCTAACACCGGGGAGCTGTTTTTT.

This rearrangement joins TRBV9 to TRBJ1-6, with D possibly being TRBD1 (6 bases). CDR3 length: 16 residues. Trimming took 0 bases from V and 4 from J, leaving 11 bases between them. CDR1 is SGDLS, CDR2 YYNGEE, per germline. The CDR3 bases are TGTGCCAGCAGCGTAGGGGGTGGACAGTATAATTCACCCCTCCACTTT. This gives the protein CASSVGGGQYNSPLHF.

The chain recombines TRBV19 with TRBJ2-2, with TRBD2 matching 9 bases. This CDR3 has 15 amino acids. The germline CDR1 and CDR2 sequences are LNHDA and SQIVND (reference sequence). Trimming removed 8 bases from V and 4 bases from J; junction bases left unmatched: 8. The CDR3 is CASHAGGRGTGELFF. The CDR3 region has the DNA TGTGCCAGTCACGCGGGGGGGCGAGGCACCGGGGAGCTGTTTTTT.

The sample holds a few counts of this clone. The chain combines TRBV5-1 with TRBJ1-1; 7 bases are shared with TRBD1. Looked up from germline, CDR1 is SGHRS and CDR2 is YFSETQ. This CDR3 has 13 amino acids. Trimming at V came to 2 bases and at J to 4 bases, leaving 2 bases not matched to a gene. The CDR3 nucleotides are TGCGCCAGCAGCTTAGGGACAGTCACTGAAGCTTTCTTT. Translating it yields CASSLGTVTEAFF. The full variable domain, its missing parts supplied by reference TRBV5-1 and TRBJ1-1, is KAGVTQTPRYLIKTRGQQVTLSCSPISGHRSVSWYQQTPGQGLQFLFEYFSETQRNKGNFPGRFSGRQFSNSRSEMNVSTLELGDSALYLCASSLGTVTEAFFGQGTRLTVV.

This clone was recorded only once. This chain joins TRBV25-1 and TRBJ1-5, with D possibly TRBD1 on 6 matching bases. Germline V lookup: CDR1 MGHDK, CDR2 SYGVNS. The CDR3 length is 14 residues. Trimming removed 5 bases from V and 3 bases from J, with 11 bases in between. The CDR3 region has the DNA TGTGCCAGCAGTCAAACAGGGTACAATCAGCCCCAGCATTTT. Translated, it gives CASSQTGYNQPQHF. The full variable domain, completed using reference TRBV25-1 and TRBJ1-5, is EADIYQTPRYLVIGTGKKITLECSQTMGHDKMYWYQQDPGMELHLIHYSYGVNSTEKGDLSSESTVSRIRTEHFPLTLESARPSHTSQYLCASSQTGYNQPQHFGDGTRLSIL.

This chain joins TRBV6-6 and TRBJ2-1; possible D gene TRBD1, 5 bases. Trimming left V 10 bases short and J 6 bases short, with 16 bases between. The CDR3 loop spans 13 amino acids. CDR1 MNHNY and CDR2 SVGAGI come from the germline V gene (reference sequence). The CDR3 DNA is TGTGCCATCTCTCTATCAGGGTTCAATGAGCAGTTCTTC. Its translation is CAISLSGFNEQFF.

CDR3 sequence reads: CASSSSREGYQPQHF. DNA for the CDR3: TGTGCCAGCAGTTCCTCCCGGGAAGGGTATCAGCCCCAGCATTTT. The chain couples TRBV6-2 or TRBV6-3 to TRBJ1-5; D gene unclear. This CDR3 region has 15 residues. With 4 bases removed from V and 5 bases from J, the gap between germline ends came to 15 bases. CDR1 MNHEY and CDR2 SVGEGT come from the germline V gene.

The chain has TRBV27 and TRBJ1-2; 8 bases are shared with TRBD1. Germline V gives CDR1 MNHEY, CDR2 SMNVEV (reference sequence). This CDR3 has 16 residues. J lost 3 bases, V lost 5 bases, and 11 bases had no gene match. Here the CDR3 reads CASSPPGQASYYGYTF. The CDR3 nucleotides read TGTGCCAGCAGTCCTCCGGGACAGGCCTCTTACTATGGCTACACCTTC.

J is TRBJ2-3 and V is TRBV19, with D tentatively TRBD2 (6 bases). The V end lost 3 bases, the J end lost 4 bases, and 11 bases lay between the germline ends. The CDR3 length is 14 residues. Per the germline V gene, CDR1 is LNHDA and CDR2 is SQIVND (reference sequence). The CDR3 DNA reads TGTGCCAGTAGTATCCCTAGGAGGGCAGATACGCAGTATTTT. Protein product: CASSIPRRADTQYF. The variable domain in full, with the rest retrieved from reference TRBV19 and TRBJ2-3, is DGGITQSPKYLFRKEGQNVTLSCEQNLNHDAMYWYRQDPGQGLRLIYYSQIVNDFQKGDIAEGYSVSREKKESFPLTVTSAQKNPTAFYLCASSIPRRADTQYFGPGTRLTVL.

The rearrangement uses TRBV7-2 and TRBJ2-3; 7 bases line up with TRBD2. The germline V gene has CDR1 SGHTA and CDR2 FQGNSA. The CDR3 runs to 11 residues. Trimming removed 6 bases from V and 11 bases from J; junction bases left unmatched: 5. DNA for the CDR3: TGTGCCAGCAGAGGACTAGTAGGGCAGTATTTT. It encodes CASRGLVGQYF.

This clone was seen a handful of times. This chain uses TRBV7-7 with TRBJ1-2; 10 nucleotides line up with TRBD1. Germline V gene lookup returns CDR1 SSHAT and CDR2 FNYEAQ (reference sequence). The V segment lost 6 bases and the J segment 6 bases; nucleotides outside the gene matches: 10. This CDR3 contains 15 residues. The CDR3 DNA sequence: TGTGCCAGCAGATCGGACAGGGGGATTGGAAATGGCTACACCTTC. It encodes CASRSDRGIGNGYTF.

The chain joins TRBV6-1 to TRBJ2-1; the match to TRBD1 covers 7 bases. The CDR3 covers 16 residues. The germline CDR1 and CDR2 sequences are MNHNS and SASEGT. V dropped 0 bases and J dropped 5; count of bases not matched to a gene: 7. The chain's CDR3 is CASSEAHRGVNNEQFF. CDR3 DNA sequence: TGTGCCAGCAGTGAAGCGCACAGGGGAGTTAACAATGAGCAGTTCTTC.

J is TRBJ1-1 and V is TRBV19; D not certain. Trimming removed 6 bases from V and 5 bases from J, with 13 bases in between. Germline V lookup: CDR1 LNHDA, CDR2 SQIVND (reference sequence). This CDR3 contains 13 residues. CDR3 residues: CASRRGNPTEAFF. CDR3 bases: TGTGCCAGTAGAAGAGGAAACCCAACTGAAGCTTTCTTT.

The CDR3 DNA is TGTGCCAGCAGCTATTTACTAAGGAGCTCTGGAAACACCATATATTTT. As protein: CASSYLLRSSGNTIYF. This chain uses TRBV2 with TRBJ1-3, with D uncertain. The CDR3 runs to 16 residues. CDR1 SNHLY and CDR2 FYNNEI come from the germline V gene. V was trimmed by 6 bases and J by 0 bases, leaving 15 bases between them.

The chain combines TRBV18 with TRBJ1-3; D gene ambiguous. The CDR3 extends over 15 amino acids. V dropped 3 bases and J dropped 0 bases, with 9 bases sitting between them. CDR1 is KGHSH and CDR2 is LQKENI in the germline V gene. The CDR3: CASSPQVYSGNTIYF. The CDR3 DNA is TGTGCCAGCTCACCTCAGGTTTACTCTGGAAACACCATATATTTT.